The 21 T cell receptor beta chains below come from one sample, sequenced in a study of blood T cell repertoires in COVID-19. Some clones are missing from TCRdb's copy, which holds only in-frame ones; the method was immunoSEQ multiplex PCR. The sample has 15,000 to 25,000 clones, more than 65% seen once. The sample comprised peripheral blood. The receptors originated from an older man with acute or convalescent COVID-19.

The CDR3 bases are TGTGCCACTCTGACAGGGGGCGGGGAAGAGACCCAGTACTTC. Amino acid sequence: CATLTGGGEETQYF. The chain has TRBV6-5 and TRBJ2-5; 10 nucleotides agree with TRBD1. From germline, CDR1 is MNHEY and CDR2 SVGAGI. The CDR3 totals 14 residues. Germline trimming cut 10 bases from V and 3 bases from J; bases unmatched to any gene: 8.

This clone has a handful of counts. The chain has TRBV7-9 and TRBJ1-2; D may be TRBD1 (6 bases). V dropped 5 bases and J dropped 4 bases, with 17 bases sitting between them. Germline V CDR1 and CDR2: SEHNR, FQNEAQ (reference sequence). The CDR3 loop spans 15 amino acids. For the CDR3, the DNA is TGTGCCAGCAGCCGGGCTCAGGGGTTGGCCTATGGCTACACCTTC. It encodes CASSRAQGLAYGYTF.

This clone was detected only a few times. V gene TRBV6-6 combines with J gene TRBJ2-7; weak D call: TRBD2 (5 bases). The CDR3 has 16 residues. In germline, CDR1 is MNHNY, CDR2 SVGAGI (reference sequence). With 5 bases removed from V and 1 base from J, the gap between germline ends came to 18 bases. This CDR3 is CASSRSRGRSSYEQYV. CDR3 DNA sequence: TGTGCCAGCAGTCGCTCTAGAGGGAGATCGTCCTACGAGCAGTACGTC.

The gene calls are TRBV5-4 and TRBJ2-2; possibly TRBD1 for D (6 bases). The germline CDR1 and CDR2 sequences are SGHNT and YYREEE (reference sequence). Trimming removed 4 bases at V and 0 bases at J, with 13 bases between. The CDR3 spans 16 residues. The CDR3 DNA reads as TGTGCCAGCAGCATCACCGGGACAACGAACACCGGGGAGCTGTTTTTT. It translates to CASSITGTTNTGELFF.

The rearrangement links TRBV9 to TRBJ1-6, with 11 positions matching TRBD1. Germline V gene data show CDR1 as SGDLS and CDR2 as YYNGEE. With V trimmed by 2 bases and J by 9 bases, 7 bases remained unmatched. This CDR3 comprises 16 residues. CDR3 DNA sequence: TGTGCCAGCAGCGTGGGGACAGGGGGTTATTCTTCACCCCTCCACTTT. This codes for CASSVGTGGYSSPLHF.

The genes are TRBV19 and TRBJ2-1; 11 positions match TRBD2. CDR1 and CDR2 (germline): LNHDA, SQIVND (reference sequence). This CDR3 has 16 residues. J lost 6 bases, V lost 3 bases, and 7 bases had no gene match. DNA of the CDR3: TGTGCCAGTAGTATCGTCGGTAGCGGGAGGGCCAATGAGCAGTTCTTC. It specifies CASSIVGSGRANEQFF.

The rearrangement joins TRBV5-8 to TRBJ2-5; 7 nucleotides align to TRBD1. CDR1 and CDR2 from the germline V gene are SGHTS and YDEGEE. The V gene end was trimmed by 0 bases and the J gene end by 2 bases; junction bases not matched to a gene: 10. The CDR3 loop spans 17 amino acids. CDR3 sequence: CASSLDQSGQLQETQYF. The CDR3 nucleotides are TGTGCCAGCAGCTTGGATCAGTCGGGACAGTTGCAAGAGACCCAGTACTTC.

V is TRBV7-2 and J is TRBJ2-5; 10 bases match TRBD2. This CDR3 is built from 17 residues. Germline values: CDR1 SGHTA, CDR2 FQGNSA. The V gene end was trimmed by 1 base and the J gene end by 2 bases; junction bases not matched to a gene: 7. CDR3 nucleotide sequence: TGTGCCAGCAGCTTAGTTAGCGGGAGGCACACACAAGAGACCCAGTACTTC. It is translated as CASSLVSGRHTQETQYF.

This sequence joins TRBV2 and TRBJ1-5, with D perhaps matching TRBD1 (5 bases). The germline V and J ends were trimmed by 8 bases and 2 bases, with 13 bases remaining between them. The germline V gene has CDR1 SNHLY and CDR2 FYNNEI. The CDR3 is 14 amino acids. The CDR3 spells CASSMGGGNQPQHF. The CDR3 DNA reads as TGTGCCAGCTCCATGGGGGGAGGCAATCAGCCCCAGCATTTT.

This chain joins TRBV5-1 and TRBJ2-1; 7 bases fit TRBD2. Germline V lookup: CDR1 SGHRS, CDR2 YFSETQ. The J segment lost 1 base and the V segment lost 0 bases, leaving 1 base of the junction unmatched. The CDR3 is made up of 15 amino acids. The CDR3 DNA is TGCGCCAGCAGCTTGGAACTAGCGTCCTACAATGAGCAGTTCTTC. It yields the protein CASSLELASYNEQFF. Drawing the rest from reference TRBV5-1 and TRBJ2-1, the complete variable domain is KAGVTQTPRYLIKTRGQQVTLSCSPISGHRSVSWYQQTPGQGLQFLFEYFSETQRNKGNFPGRFSGRQFSNSRSEMNVSTLELGDSALYLCASSLELASYNEQFFGPGTRLTVL.

The chain employs TRBV9 and TRBJ2-1, with TRBD2 matching 13 bases. The CDR3 has 16 residues. Germline values: CDR1 SGDLS, CDR2 YYNGEE. The trim removed 4 bases at V and 9 bases at J, leaving 10 bases unmatched. The CDR3 spells CASSPGTSGTLSEQFF. The CDR3 DNA is TGTGCCAGCAGCCCCGGGACTAGCGGGACATTGAGTGAGCAGTTCTTC.

The chain couples TRBV27 to TRBJ1-5; 11 bases line up with TRBD1. CDR1 MNHEY and CDR2 SMNVEV come from the germline V gene (reference sequence). J was trimmed by 6 bases and V by 5 bases; bases with no gene match: 12. The CDR3 contains 17 residues. This CDR3 reads CASSPRLRTGGGQPQHF. The CDR3 DNA follows: TGTGCCAGCAGTCCCAGACTCCGGACAGGGGGCGGTCAGCCCCAGCATTTT.

The chain joins TRBV7-3 to TRBJ2-4; 13 positions match TRBD2. The CDR3 extends over 16 amino acids. Unmatched junction bases numbered 8, after V lost 5 bases and J lost 7 bases. The germline V gene has CDR1 SGHTA and CDR2 FQGTGA. The CDR3 sequence: CASSPGQGLAGNIQYF. Here the CDR3 DNA reads TGTGCCAGCAGCCCAGGACAGGGACTAGCGGGGAACATTCAGTACTTC.

This clone has only one observation. The chain is built from TRBV5-4 and TRBJ2-1; TRBD2 aligns across 13 bases. CDR1 is SGHNT, CDR2 YYREEE, per germline (reference sequence). The trim removed 3 bases at V and 1 base at J, leaving 7 bases unmatched. CDR3 size: 18 residues. The CDR3 DNA reads as TGTGCCAGCAGCTCAGGATTGACTAGCGGGAGGTCCTACAATGAGCAGTTCTTC. This gives the protein CASSSGLTSGRSYNEQFF. Using reference TRBV5-4 and TRBJ2-1 for the parts outside the CDR3, the full variable domain is ETGVTQSPTHLIKTRGQQVTLRCSSQSGHNTVSWYQQALGQGPQFIFQYYREEENGRGNFPPRFSGLQFPNYSSELNVNALELDDSALYLCASSSGLTSGRSYNEQFFGPGTRLTVL.

This clone has a handful of counts. The chain carries TRBV18 and TRBJ2-6; D is uncertain. Trimming pared 3 bases from V and 4 bases from J, leaving 10 bases between. CDR1 and CDR2 (germline): KGHSH, LQKENI. The CDR3 is 15 residues long. CDR3 region: CASSPSRNGANVLTF. The CDR3, as DNA: TGTGCCAGCTCACCTTCCAGGAACGGGGCCAACGTCCTGACTTTC.

This clone is a singleton in its sample. V is TRBV27 and J is TRBJ2-2, with 9 bases that match TRBD1. J was trimmed by 3 bases and V by 5 bases; bases with no gene match: 7. Germline CDR1 and CDR2: MNHEY and SMNVEV (reference sequence). The CDR3 runs to 16 residues. This chain's CDR3 is CASSNRGQVYTGELFF. CDR3 DNA sequence: TGTGCCAGCAGTAACAGGGGGCAAGTATACACCGGGGAGCTGTTTTTT.

V gene TRBV7-3 combines with J gene TRBJ2-1; D is possibly TRBD2 (5 bases). The CDR3 is made up of 17 amino acids. The germline V and J ends were trimmed by 5 bases and 6 bases, with 23 bases remaining between them. Per germline, CDR1 SGHTA and CDR2 FQGTGA. The chain's CDR3 is CASSLKVRLGGLNEQFF. The DNA for the CDR3 is TGTGCCAGCAGCCTAAAGGTTCGGCTAGGCGGGCTCAATGAGCAGTTCTTC.

This clone came up once. V gene TRBV11-2 combines with J gene TRBJ2-7, with 9 bases matching TRBD2. Germline loops: CDR1 SGHAT, CDR2 FQNNGV. V lost 1 base to trimming and J lost 3 bases; unmatched junction nucleotides: 4. The CDR3 totals 15 residues. The CDR3 protein is CASSLASLAGYEQYF. Here the CDR3 DNA reads TGTGCCAGCAGCTTAGCGTCACTAGCGGGCTACGAGCAGTACTTC.

The V call is TRBV27, the J call TRBJ1-5; 10 positions match TRBD1. The CDR3 length is 16 residues. The V segment lost 5 bases and the J segment 2 bases; nucleotides outside the gene matches: 6. CDR1 is MNHEY and CDR2 is SMNVEV in the germline V gene (reference sequence). Here the CDR3 reads CASSPWTGGGNQPQHF. The DNA of the CDR3 is TGTGCCAGCAGTCCTTGGACAGGGGGGGGCAATCAGCCCCAGCATTTT.

This chain connects TRBV7-9 to TRBJ1-1; a weak D match, TRBD1 (6 bases). Germline assignment: CDR1 SEHNR and CDR2 FQNEAQ (reference sequence). V gave up 2 bases and J gave up 6 bases, with 10 bases separating them. The CDR3 covers 13 residues. CDR3 in amino acids: CASSLREGAEAFF. As DNA, the CDR3 is TGTGCCAGCAGCTTAAGGGAGGGGGCTGAAGCTTTCTTT.

The V and J genes are TRBV19 and TRBJ2-7; D gene ambiguous. Between the trimmed V and J ends, which lost 3 bases and 0 bases, there was a span of 15 bases. Germline CDR1 reads LNHDA; CDR2 reads SQIVND (reference sequence). The CDR3 contains 16 residues. The CDR3 sequence: CASSMSHYLDSYEQYF. The CDR3 DNA sequence: TGTGCCAGTAGTATGTCCCACTATCTAGACTCCTACGAGCAGTACTTC.